This is a list of T cell receptor beta chains from one sample in a study of OX40 agonist ivuxolimab in advanced cancers. Sequencing used immunoSEQ multiplex PCR; TCRdb keeps in-frame clones, though not all of them. This table holds more than 100,000 clones, around 95% found once. Sequenced material: CD4+ or CD8+ T cells sorted from blood, taken in a trial of the OX40 agonist ivuxolimab. All receptors come from an adult with an advanced solid tumor such as melanoma, head and neck, liver or kidney cancer. Each CDR3 is given with its conserved first and last residue. D genes are given only for firm matches. The listing skips clone size in some rows; elsewhere it reads once, few, many or a size class.

clone_size	j_call	d_call	v_call	cdr3_aa	cdr3_nt
NA	TRBJ1-4	TRBD1	TRBV9	CASSVTSQGGEKLFF	TGTGCCAGCAGCGTCACTTCGCAGGGGGGAGAAAAACTGTTTTTT
NA	TRBJ1-2	NA	TRBV29-1	CSIQTESYGYTF	TGCAGCATACAGACAGAGTCCTATGGCTACACCTTC
NA	TRBJ1-6	TRBD1	TRBV6-5	CASRSQGYNSPLHF	TGTGCCAGCAGGTCACAGGGGTATAATTCACCCCTCCACTTT
NA	TRBJ2-7	TRBD1	TRBV5-4	CASSLGTGDPSYEQYF	TGTGCCAGCAGCCTCGGGACAGGGGATCCCTCCTACGAGCAGTACTTC
once	TRBJ1-5	NA	TRBV6-5	CASSYGRAVQPQHF	TGTGCCAGCAGTTACGGCAGGGCGGTTCAGCCCCAGCATTTT
NA	TRBJ2-7	NA	TRBV14	CASSQVRGYEQYF	TGTGCCAGCAGCCAAGTACGGGGCTACGAGCAGTACTTC
NA	TRBJ1-5	NA	TRBV5-1	CASSLAGVQPQHF	TGCGCCAGCAGCTTGGCGGGGGTTCAGCCCCAGCATTTT
NA	TRBJ1-4	NA	TRBV6-6	CASSSSATNEKLFF	TGTGCCAGCAGTTCATCGGCAACTAATGAAAAACTGTTTTTT
NA	TRBJ2-2	NA	TRBV5-4	CASSLTGGDTGELFF	TGTGCCAGCAGCTTAACCGGTGGGGACACCGGGGAGCTGTTTTTT
NA	TRBJ2-2	TRBD2	TRBV5-6	CASSPLGVGGPSPGELFF	TGTGCCAGCAGCCCACTTGGGGTGGGAGGGCCGTCCCCCGGGGAGCTGTTTTTT
NA	TRBJ1-5	NA	TRBV6-6	CASSSTGGSGQPQHF	TGTGCCAGCAGTTCCACAGGAGGGTCGGGTCAGCCCCAGCATTTT
NA	TRBJ2-5	NA	TRBV11-2	CASSIAAETQYF	TGTGCCAGCAGCATTGCCGCAGAGACCCAGTACTTC
NA	TRBJ1-3	NA	TRBV28	CASSLFRSGNTIYF	TGTGCCAGCAGTTTATTCCGCTCTGGAAACACCATATATTTT
NA	TRBJ2-1	TRBD2	TRBV18	CASSVGTSGGNEQFF	TGTGCCAGCTCAGTCGGGACTAGCGGCGGGAATGAGCAGTTCTTC
NA	TRBJ2-2	TRBD1	TRBV6-6	CASSTGTGGTGELFF	TGTGCCAGCAGTACCGGGACAGGGGGGACCGGGGAGCTGTTTTTT
NA	TRBJ1-6	TRBD1	TRBV12-5	CASQGDVRSPLHF	TGTGCTAGCCAGGGGGACGTACGTTCACCCCTCCACTTT
few	TRBJ1-1	NA	TRBV7-9	CASSYREAGEAFF	TGTGCCAGCAGCTACCGAGAGGCGGGTGAAGCTTTCTTT
NA	TRBJ2-7	TRBD2	TRBV4-2	CASSQEGLAGVHEQYF	TGTGCCAGCAGCCAAGAAGGTCTAGCGGGAGTCCACGAGCAGTACTTC
NA	TRBJ1-1	TRBD1	TRBV7-8	CASSDRDFEAFF	TGTGCCAGCAGCGACAGGGATTTTGAAGCTTTCTTT
NA	TRBJ2-7	NA	TRBV18	CASSPITGLPYEQYF	TGTGCCAGCTCACCAATAACAGGGCTCCCCTACGAGCAGTACTTC
NA	TRBJ1-5	NA	TRBV19	CASSKQGPYSNQPQHF	TGTGCCAGTAGCAAACAGGGCCCTTATAGCAATCAGCCCCAGCATTTT
NA	TRBJ2-7	TRBD2	TRBV9	CASSVGLAAYEQYF	TGTGCCAGCAGCGTAGGACTAGCGGCCTACGAGCAGTACTTC
NA	TRBJ2-5	TRBD2	TRBV4-1	CASSPRGLAGGRETQYF	TGCGCCAGCAGCCCCAGAGGGCTAGCGGGAGGGAGGGAGACCCAGTACTTC
NA	TRBJ2-1	TRBD2	TRBV14	CASSQRLAGPSYNEQFF	TGTGCCAGCAGCCAAAGACTAGCGGGGCCTTCCTACAATGAGCAGTTCTTC
NA	TRBJ1-3	NA	TRBV6-1	CASIYLGSGNTIYF	TGTGCCAGCATTTACCTGGGCTCTGGAAACACCATATATTTT
NA	TRBJ2-7	NA	TRBV10-2	CASSNLRDRYEQYF	TGCGCCAGCAGTAACCTACGGGACCGCTACGAGCAGTACTTC
NA	TRBJ2-5	NA	TRBV11-2	CASSLGQRVQETQYF	TGTGCCAGCAGCTTAGGGCAAAGAGTCCAAGAGACCCAGTACTTC
NA	TRBJ2-2	NA	TRBV2	CASSYSFRAGELFF	TGTGCCAGCAGCTACTCATTCCGAGCCGGGGAGCTGTTTTTT
NA	TRBJ1-4	NA	TRBV5-1	CASNRDGPTNEKLFF	TGCGCCAGCAATCGAGACGGGCCAACTAATGAAAAACTGTTTTTT
NA	TRBJ1-6	TRBD1	TRBV19	CASSRPLTGGISPLHF	TGTGCCAGTAGTAGACCTTTGACAGGGGGAATTTCACCCCTCCACTTT
NA	TRBJ2-1	NA	TRBV6-5	CASSGNRDTNNEQFF	TGTGCCAGCAGTGGGAACCGGGACACGAACAATGAGCAGTTCTTC
NA	TRBJ2-6	TRBD1	TRBV7-9	CASSPRDRAGANVLTF	TGTGCCAGCAGTCCGCGGGACAGGGCTGGGGCCAACGTCCTGACTTTC
NA	TRBJ1-6	NA	TRBV5-1	CASSLGSVSSYNSPLHF	TGCGCCAGCAGCTTGGGGTCGGTGAGCTCCTATAATTCACCCCTCCACTTT
NA	TRBJ1-5	TRBD1	TRBV5-5	CASSWTGGSNQPQHF	TGTGCCAGCAGCTGGACAGGGGGTAGCAATCAGCCCCAGCATTTT
once	TRBJ2-1	NA	TRBV5-1	CASSGGGPDNEQFF	TGCGCCAGCAGCGGGGGCGGCCCGGACAATGAGCAGTTCTTC
NA	TRBJ1-2	TRBD1	TRBV29-1	CSAFGQGAYGYTF	TGCAGCGCCTTCGGACAGGGGGCTTATGGCTACACCTTC
NA	TRBJ2-1	TRBD1	TRBV7-7	CASSLGSGTGAYNEQFF	TGTGCCAGCAGCTTAGGCTCGGGGACAGGGGCCTACAATGAGCAGTTCTTC
NA	TRBJ1-6	NA	TRBV5-5	CASSLGTVNSPLHF	TGTGCCAGCAGCTTGGGGACAGTGAATTCACCCCTCCACTTT
NA	TRBJ1-4	TRBD1	TRBV6-5	CASRMDRGINEKLFF	TGTGCCAGCAGGATGGACAGGGGAATTAATGAAAAACTGTTTTTT
NA	TRBJ2-7	NA	TRBV7-2	CASSPGRANYYEQYF	TGTGCCAGCAGCCCTGGCAGGGCGAACTACTACGAGCAGTACTTC
NA	TRBJ1-4	TRBD1	TRBV11-2	CASSFDFGTANEKLFF	TGTGCCAGCAGCTTTGACTTCGGGACAGCTAATGAAAAACTGTTTTTT
NA	TRBJ2-3	TRBD2	TRBV5-1	CASSLASSGRSDTQYF	TGCGCCAGCAGCTTGGCCTCTAGCGGGAGGTCAGATACGCAGTATTTT
NA	TRBJ2-3	TRBD2	TRBV7-8	CASSGTSGRAVDTQYF	TGTGCCAGCAGCGGGACTAGCGGGAGGGCGGTAGATACGCAGTATTTT
NA	TRBJ1-5	NA	TRBV7-9	CASSFSGGPHSNQPQHF	TGTGCCAGCAGCTTTTCGGGGGGACCGCATAGCAATCAGCCCCAGCATTTT
NA	TRBJ2-1	TRBD2	TRBV7-9	CASSLTLAGALNEQFF	TGTGCCAGCAGCTTAACACTGGCGGGAGCCCTCAATGAGCAGTTCTTC
NA	TRBJ2-5	NA	TRBV11-2	CASSLGIGQVAQYF	TGTGCCAGCAGCTTAGGGATCGGGCAAGTGGCCCAGTACTTC
NA	TRBJ2-7	TRBD1	TRBV14	CASSQGGTGAYEQYF	TGTGCCAGCAGCCAAGGGGGGACAGGGGCCTACGAGCAGTACTTC
NA	TRBJ2-6	TRBD1	TRBV14	CASSRDRVSPSF	TGTGCCAGCAGCCGAGACAGGGTGTCCCCCTCTTTC
NA	TRBJ2-1	TRBD2	TRBV7-2	CASSLGLAGGSDEQFF	TGTGCCAGCAGCTTAGGACTAGCGGGAGGTTCCGATGAGCAGTTCTTC
NA	TRBJ2-7	TRBD1	TRBV28	CASRKDRVREQYF	TGTGCCAGCAGGAAGGACAGGGTGAGGGAGCAGTACTTC
NA	TRBJ1-4	NA	TRBV11-2	CASSISPGPGGEKLFF	TGTGCCAGCAGCATCTCCCCAGGGCCGGGTGGTGAAAAACTGTTTTTT
NA	TRBJ1-1	NA	TRBV18	CASSAGAIPGTEAFF	TGTGCCAGCTCTGCCGGGGCAATCCCGGGGACTGAAGCTTTCTTT
NA	TRBJ1-2	NA	TRBV5-4	CASSLARAYGYTF	TGTGCCAGCAGCTTGGCAAGGGCCTATGGCTACACCTTC
NA	TRBJ2-3	NA	TRBV5-5	CASSFIGGSADTQYF	TGTGCCAGCAGCTTTATAGGTGGATCTGCAGATACGCAGTATTTT
NA	TRBJ2-3	NA	TRBV18	CASSPTQGDTQYF	TGTGCCAGCTCACCGACACAGGGAGACACGCAGTATTTT